Detailed here is one T cell receptor (beta chain). Cases classed as stable hyperthyroidism had no ophthalmopathy within 18 months of follow-up. This sample is part of a study of Graves' ophthalmopathy and Graves' hyperthyroidism. Researchers took RNA transcripts and amplified TCR beta CDR3 regions from them. First-round RT-PCR employed HTBI primers, with a second-round multiplex PCR after it. From the multiplex PCR reads, TCRdb called clonotypes with MiXCR, one entry per CDR3 protein. This repertoire shows hundreds of thousands of distinct CDR3 sequences, approximately 15% found once; its top ten account for roughly 7%. Trimming cost V 6 bases and J 9 bases; bases outside gene matches: 14. The CDR3 spans 15 residues. Per germline, CDR1 LNHDA and CDR2 SQIVND (reference sequence).

The sequencing sample was made of peripheral blood. The chain joins TRBV19 to TRBJ2-1; 7 bases match TRBD1. The clonotype comes from a young woman with stable Graves' hyperthyroidism. The CDR3 loop is CASSDRQGHGREQFF. CDR3 nucleotide sequence: TGTGCCAGTAGCGATAGACAGGGACATGGACGTGAGCAGTTCTTC. Combining the CDR3 with reference TRBV19 and TRBJ2-1 gives the whole variable domain DGGITQSPKYLFRKEGQNVTLSCEQNLNHDAMYWYRQDPGQGLRLIYYSQIVNDFQKGDIAEGYSVSREKKESFPLTVTSAQKNPTAFYLCASSDRQGHGREQFFGPGTRLTVL.